A single sample gave rise to the 16 T cell receptor beta chains below, sequenced in a study of blood T cells in healthy people across ages. Alongside a J-beta primer mix, a sample-barcoded 5' primer served in a second PCR lasting roughly 7 to 11 cycles. TCRdb recomputed calls from the 5' RACE reads with MiXCR, one row per CDR3 protein. This table has over a million distinct CDR3 sequences, 42% appearing once. Sample: blood. These receptors originate from a woman younger than 30 in good health.

This clonotype was counted a few times. This chain links TRBV10-3 with TRBJ1-5; D unresolved. This CDR3 is 15 amino acids long. Germline-derived CDR1 and CDR2 are ENHRY and SYGVKD. V lost 3 bases, J lost 5 bases, and 14 bases lay in between. The CDR3 nucleotides are TGTGCCATCAGTGACCCGGGGAGGCTAGATCAGCCCCAGCATTTT. This sequence encodes CAISDPGRLDQPQHF.

This clonotype was detected a few times. The gene calls are TRBV28 and TRBJ1-5, with D perhaps matching TRBD1 (5 bases). Germline V gene sequence: CDR1 MDHEN, CDR2 SYDVKM. This CDR3 comprises 16 residues. The ends were cut back, 10 bases at V and 1 base at J, with 20 bases in the middle. CDR3 sequence: CAIEIGVGVSNQPQHF. The CDR3 nucleotides read TGTGCCATAGAGATAGGGGTGGGAGTGAGCAATCAGCCCCAGCATTTT.

This chain connects TRBV20-1 to TRBJ2-7, with TRBD2 matching 8 bases. V shed 4 bases and J 7 bases; nucleotides not matched to a gene: 18. CDR3 length: 16 residues. CDR1 is DFQATT, CDR2 SNEGSKA, per germline (reference sequence). CDR3 sequence reads: CSATLSTSGHHNEQYF. CDR3 in DNA: TGCAGTGCTACCCTGAGCACTAGCGGACATCACAATGAGCAGTACTTC.

The chain combines TRBV5-1 with TRBJ2-1; 10 bases are shared with TRBD2. This CDR3 is built from 15 residues. Germline trimming cut 3 bases from V and 9 bases from J; bases unmatched to any gene: 9. Per germline, CDR1 SGHRS and CDR2 YFSETQ. CDR3 sequence reads: CASSSTSGPAGEQFF. In DNA form, the CDR3 reads TGCGCCAGCAGCTCGACTAGCGGGCCCGCCGGTGAGCAGTTCTTC.

A few counts support this clonotype. The rearrangement links TRBV28 to TRBJ1-1; a possible D gene is TRBD1 (6 bases). Trimming removed 5 bases at V and 0 bases at J, with 10 bases between. CDR3 size: 14 residues. Per the germline V gene, CDR1 is MDHEN and CDR2 is SYDVKM. CDR3 DNA: TGTGCCAGCAGTGAAGGGGGAATGAACACTGAAGCTTTCTTT. Its translation: CASSEGGMNTEAFF. The whole variable domain, remainder taken from reference TRBV28 and TRBJ1-1, is DVKVTQSSRYLVKRTGEKVFLECVQDMDHENMFWYRQDPGLGLRLIYFSYDVKMKEKGDIPEGYSVSREKKERFSLILESASTNQTSMYLCASSEGGMNTEAFFGQGTRLTVV.

The V and J genes are TRBV7-2 and TRBJ1-1; D gene uncertain. Germline loops: CDR1 SGHTA, CDR2 FQGNSA. V lost 1 base, J lost 4 bases, and 7 bases lay in between. The CDR3 is 13 residues long. The DNA for the CDR3 is TGTGCCAGCAGCTTAGACATCAGCACTGAAGCTTTCTTT. Translating it yields CASSLDISTEAFF.

The sample holds a few counts of this clonotype. J is TRBJ2-1 and V is TRBV6-5, with D tentatively TRBD1 (5 bases). CDR1 MNHEY and CDR2 SVGAGI come from the germline V gene. The V end lost 2 bases, the J end lost 5 bases, and 7 bases lay between the germline ends. CDR3 length: 13 residues. Here the CDR3 DNA reads TGTGCCAGCAGTTACGCAGGGCACAATGAGCAGTTCTTC. Translation gives CASSYAGHNEQFF.

This clonotype was seen only a few times. The V gene is TRBV7-2, the J gene TRBJ2-1; D gene unclear. The CDR3 loop spans 15 amino acids. Germline values: CDR1 SGHTA, CDR2 FQGNSA. V lost 5 bases and J 0 bases, leaving 11 bases between the germline ends. CDR3 sequence: CASSRLPNSYNEQFF. The CDR3 DNA follows: TGTGCCAGCAGCAGACTCCCGAACTCCTACAATGAGCAGTTCTTC.

The rearrangement uses TRBV6-6 and TRBJ1-2; D may be TRBD1 (5 bases). The CDR3 consists of 11 residues. CDR1 is MNHNY and CDR2 is SVGAGI in the germline V gene (reference sequence). Trimming took off 10 bases at V and 8 bases at J, with 14 bases between the two ends. The CDR3 is CATLWGLGYTF. The CDR3 nucleotides read TGTGCCACCCTTTGGGGGTTGGGCTACACCTTC.

This chain uses TRBV20-1 with TRBJ1-1; no reliable D call. Per germline, CDR1 DFQATT and CDR2 SNEGSKA (reference sequence). V lost 4 bases and J 3 bases, leaving 24 bases between the germline ends. The CDR3 length is 17 residues. The CDR3 loop is CSATAPREGRRHTEAFF. CDR3 nucleotides: TGCAGTGCTACGGCCCCACGAGAGGGTCGAAGACACACTGAAGCTTTCTTT.

This clonotype was seen more than once but under ten times. The rearrangement joins TRBV4-1 to TRBJ2-7, with 8 bases that match TRBD1. Unmatched junction bases numbered 12, after V lost 4 bases and J lost 1 base. This CDR3 region has 17 residues. Germline loops: CDR1 MGHRA, CDR2 YSYEKL. CDR3 in DNA: TGCGCCAGCAGCCCGATCACCCTCCGGGACAGGTCCTACGAGCAGTACTTC. This encodes CASSPITLRDRSYEQYF.

The chain carries TRBV25-1 and TRBJ2-5; TRBD1 matches 11 bases. This CDR3 region has 14 residues. Germline V gene sequence: CDR1 MGHDK, CDR2 SYGVNS. J lost 11 bases, V lost 6 bases, and 11 bases had no gene match. The CDR3 loop is CASSQGQGGREQYF. The CDR3 coding sequence is TGTGCCAGCAGCCAGGGACAGGGGGGAAGAGAGCAGTACTTC.

V gene TRBV27 combines with J gene TRBJ2-2; maybe TRBD2 (6 bases). V was pared by 1 base and J by 0 bases, with 15 bases between. This CDR3 contains 18 residues. CDR1 is MNHEY and CDR2 is SMNVEV in the germline V gene (reference sequence). The CDR3 region is CASSLFGGAAANTGELFF. In DNA form, the CDR3 reads TGTGCCAGCAGTTTATTCGGCGGGGCGGCTGCGAACACCGGGGAGCTGTTTTTT.

There are a few counts of this clonotype. This sequence joins TRBV6-2 or TRBV6-3 and TRBJ2-7; possible D gene TRBD2, 6 bases. CDR3 length: 15 residues. V was trimmed by 7 bases and J by 0 bases, leaving 16 bases between them. Germline V gene sequence: CDR1 MNHEY, CDR2 SVGEGT. In DNA form, the CDR3 reads TGTGCCAGCACATCACGCGGGACCCTCTCCTACGAGCAGTACTTC. Protein product: CASTSRGTLSYEQYF.

V usage is TRBV4-1 and J usage is TRBJ1-5; D may be TRBD1 (6 bases). V lost 0 bases, J lost 4 bases, and 7 bases lay in between. The CDR3 is made up of 14 amino acids. Germline CDR1 MGHRA, CDR2 YSYEKL. CDR3 in DNA: TGCGCCAGCAGCCAAGACGGACAGAATCAGCCCCAGCATTTT. Translating it yields CASSQDGQNQPQHF.

J is TRBJ1-3 and V is TRBV29-1, with 7 bases identical to TRBD1. CDR1 and CDR2 (germline): SQVTM, ANQGSEA. The CDR3 length is 14 residues. The trim removed 5 bases at V and 2 bases at J, leaving 6 bases unmatched. The CDR3 nucleotides read TGCAGCGTTACAAACGACAGGGCTGGAAACACCATATATTTT. It is translated as CSVTNDRAGNTIYF.